Shown below are 13 T cell receptor beta chains from a single sample sequenced in a study of identical twins. TCRdb re-called the 5' RACE reads with MiXCR, one entry per CDR3 protein. The table lists around 95,000 distinct CDR3 sequences, 5.9% of them singletons, with 10% to 15% in the top ten. Specimen: memory T cells sorted from blood. The origin of the receptors is a woman in her fifties or sixties in good health.

This clonotype was detected ten times or more. This chain links TRBV24-1 with TRBJ2-1; 7 bases fit TRBD2. The V segment lost 3 bases and the J segment 2 bases; nucleotides outside the gene matches: 6. From germline, CDR1 is KGHDR and CDR2 SFDVKD. The CDR3 sequence is 16 residues long. This chain's CDR3 is CATSDPGLGTYNEQFF. In nucleotides, the CDR3 is TGTGCCACCAGTGATCCTGGACTAGGGACCTACAATGAGCAGTTCTTC.

The V call is TRBV13, the J call TRBJ2-5, with 7 bases that match TRBD2. The CDR3 runs to 18 residues. V was pared by 0 bases and J by 0 bases, with 10 bases of the junction left unmatched. Germline assignment: CDR1 PRHDT and CDR2 FYEKMQ (reference sequence). CDR3 coding DNA: TGTGCCAGCAGCTTAGGTCTTTTGAGGCTAGCGGACCAAGAGACCCAGTACTTC. Its protein is CASSLGLLRLADQETQYF.

The CDR3 nucleotides are TGCGCCAGCAGCCAGGGTGGGGCTTACAATGAGCAGTTCTTC. Its protein product is CASSQGGAYNEQFF. The chain has TRBV4-1 and TRBJ2-1, with D possibly being TRBD1 (5 bases). Germline assignment: CDR1 MGHRA and CDR2 YSYEKL. V was shortened by 3 bases and J by 4 bases, with 10 bases between the two germline ends. This CDR3 has 14 amino acids.

This clonotype was recorded at least ten times. The chain recombines TRBV12-3 or TRBV12-4 with TRBJ2-4; 7 bases line up with TRBD2. The CDR3 spans 16 residues. V was clipped by 7 bases and J by 5 bases; unmatched bases: 14. The DNA for the CDR3 is TGTGCCAGCACCGGGGGGTGGCCGAGGAAGGAAAACATTCAGTACTTC. It codes for CASTGGWPRKENIQYF.

This clonotype was picked up many times. The gene calls are TRBV20-1 and TRBJ1-5; TRBD1 matches at 7 bases. V was pared by 5 bases and J by 5 bases, with 12 bases of the junction left unmatched. Germline CDR1 is DFQATT and CDR2 is SNEGSKA (reference sequence). The CDR3 runs to 15 residues. CDR3 bases: TGCAGTGCTGAGATGACAGGGCTGTCGGATCAGCCCCAGCATTTT. This translates into CSAEMTGLSDQPQHF.

This clonotype was counted ten times or more. The V call is TRBV6-4, the J call TRBJ2-3; TRBD2 aligns across 10 bases. Germline lookup yields CDR1 MRHNA and CDR2 SNTAGT. J was trimmed by 4 bases and V by 0 bases; bases with no gene match: 1. This CDR3 spans 15 amino acids. The CDR3 spells CASSDSGTSADTQYF. As DNA, the CDR3 is TGTGCCAGCAGTGACTCCGGGACTAGCGCAGATACGCAGTATTTT.

The chain joins TRBV14 to TRBJ2-1; D unresolved. Trimming removed 4 bases from V and 6 bases from J, with 4 bases in between. The CDR3 length is 11 residues. From germline, CDR1 is SGHDN and CDR2 FVKESK. The CDR3 DNA reads TGTGCCAGCAGCCGGTTCAATGAGCAGTTCTTC. It codes for CASSRFNEQFF. Full variable domain (outside the CDR3, taken from reference TRBV14 and TRBJ2-1): EAGVTQFPSHSVIEKGQTVTLRCDPISGHDNLYWYRRVMGKEIKFLLHFVKESKQDESGMPNNRFLAERTGGTYSTLKVQPAELEDSGVYFCASSRFNEQFFGPGTRLTVL.

There are a few counts of this clonotype. V and J are TRBV5-5 and TRBJ2-2; no definite D call. Germline loops: CDR1 SGHKS, CDR2 YYEKEE (reference sequence). The CDR3 extends over 14 amino acids. V was clipped by 0 bases and J by 1 base, with 4 bases between them. CDR3 sequence: CASSLGENTGELFF. CDR3 in DNA: TGTGCCAGCAGCTTGGGGGAGAACACCGGGGAGCTGTTTTTT.

This clonotype was seen ten or more times. Written as DNA, the CDR3 is TGCGCCAGCAGCTTGGCTAGCGGGAAGGCCGGGGAGCTGTTTTTT. It codes for CASSLASGKAGELFF. This chain uses TRBV5-1 with TRBJ2-2, with 9 bases that match TRBD2. Looked up from germline, CDR1 is SGHRS and CDR2 is YFSETQ. J gave up 6 bases and V 0 bases, and 3 bases lay outside the gene matches. The CDR3 is 15 residues long.

This clonotype was seen many times. The V gene is TRBV20-1, the J gene TRBJ1-2, with TRBD1 matching 8 bases. Germline values: CDR1 DFQATT, CDR2 SNEGSKA (reference sequence). This CDR3 has 12 amino acids. V shed 5 bases, J shed 2 bases, and the junction held 1 base outside the gene matches. The DNA of the CDR3 is TGCAGTGCTTGGACAGGGAACTATGGCTACACCTTC. It encodes CSAWTGNYGYTF.

In its sample, this clonotype was seen many times. This chain links TRBV5-6 with TRBJ2-3; 7 bases are a match to TRBD2. V shed 4 bases, J shed 6 bases, and the junction held 11 bases outside the gene matches. The germline CDR1 and CDR2 sequences are SGHDT and YYEEEE. The CDR3 has 15 residues. CDR3 sequence reads: CASSRTLAQGDTQYF. CDR3 nucleotide sequence: TGTGCCAGCAGCCGGACACTAGCGCAGGGCGATACGCAGTATTTT.

This clonotype has more than one count but fewer than ten. V usage is TRBV3-1 and J usage is TRBJ2-5, with D uncertain. The CDR3 sequence is 15 residues long. Germline CDR1 is LGHDT and CDR2 is YNNKEL (reference sequence). V lost 0 bases and J 5 bases, leaving 13 bases between the germline ends. The CDR3 protein is CASSQDIVGIETQYF. The CDR3 nucleotides are TGTGCCAGCAGCCAAGATATAGTGGGAATCGAGACCCAGTACTTC.

There are many counts of this clonotype. The CDR3 DNA sequence: TGCAGCGTTGAGTCGAGGGCAGAGACCCAGTACTTC. Translation: CSVESRAETQYF. This sequence joins TRBV29-1 and TRBJ2-5, with TRBD2 as a possible D gene (5 bases). The CDR3 length is 12 residues. Germline V gives CDR1 SQVTM, CDR2 ANQGSEA. V dropped 3 bases and J dropped 4 bases, with 9 bases sitting between them.